The present T cell receptor (beta chain) was sequenced within a study of blood T cell repertoires in COVID-19. Germline CDR1 SGDLS, CDR2 YYNGEE. Trimming took 4 bases from V and 5 from J, leaving 13 bases between them. This CDR3 comprises 14 residues. TCRdb's table, derived via immunoSEQ multiplex PCR, lists solely in-frame clones and lacks some. The data show about 250,000 clones, 70% to 90% seen once. Sequencing was performed on PBMCs or T cells enriched from blood (not recorded which). The chain links TRBV9 to TRBJ2-1; D might be TRBD2 (5 bases). The origin of this receptor is a man in his forties or fifties who had recovered from COVID-19. Here the CDR3 DNA reads TGTGCCAGCAGCACCCCCGGACTCGACAATGAGCAGTTCTTC. This codes for CASSTPGLDNEQFF. Based on the CDR3 plus reference TRBV9 and TRBJ2-1, the full variable domain is DSGVTQTPKHLITATGQRVTLRCSPRSGDLSVYWYQQSLDQGLQFLIQYYNGEERAKGNILERFSAQQFPDLHSELNLSSLELGDSALYFCASSTPGLDNEQFFGPGTRLTVL.